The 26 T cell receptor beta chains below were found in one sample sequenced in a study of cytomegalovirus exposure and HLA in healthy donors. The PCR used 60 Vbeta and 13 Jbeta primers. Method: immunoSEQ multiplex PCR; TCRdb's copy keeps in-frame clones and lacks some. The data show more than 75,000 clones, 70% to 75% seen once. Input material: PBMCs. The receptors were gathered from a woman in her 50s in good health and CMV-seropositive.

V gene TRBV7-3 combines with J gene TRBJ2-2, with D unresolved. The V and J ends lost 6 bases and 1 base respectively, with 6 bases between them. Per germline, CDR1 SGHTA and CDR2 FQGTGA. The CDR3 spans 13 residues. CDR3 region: CASSEWNTGELFF. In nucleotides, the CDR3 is TGTGCCAGCAGTGAGTGGAACACCGGGGAGCTGTTTTTT. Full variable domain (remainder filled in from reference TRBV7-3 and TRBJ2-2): GAGVSQTPSNKVTEKGKYVELRCDPISGHTALYWYRQSLGQGPEFLIYFQGTGAADDSGLPNDRFFAVRPEGSVSTLKIQRTERGDSAVYLCASSEWNTGELFFGEGSRLTVL.

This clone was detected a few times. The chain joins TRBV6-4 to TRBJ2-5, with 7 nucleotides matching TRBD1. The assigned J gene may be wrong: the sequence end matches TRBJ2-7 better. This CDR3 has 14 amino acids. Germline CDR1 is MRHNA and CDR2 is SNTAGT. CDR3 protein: CASNQDRNSYEQYF. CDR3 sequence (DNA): TGTGCCAGCAATCAGGACAGGAATAGCTACGAGCAGTACTTC.

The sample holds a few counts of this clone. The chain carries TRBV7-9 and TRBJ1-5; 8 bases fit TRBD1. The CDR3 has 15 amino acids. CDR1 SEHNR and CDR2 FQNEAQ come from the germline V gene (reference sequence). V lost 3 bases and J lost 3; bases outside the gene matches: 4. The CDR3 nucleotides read TGTGCCAGCAGCTTGGGACAGGCCTCCAATCAGCCCCAGCATTTT. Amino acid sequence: CASSLGQASNQPQHF.

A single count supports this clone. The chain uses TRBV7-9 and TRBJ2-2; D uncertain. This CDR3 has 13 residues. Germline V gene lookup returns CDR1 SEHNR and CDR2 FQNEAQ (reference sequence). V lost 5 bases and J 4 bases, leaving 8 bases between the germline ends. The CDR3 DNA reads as TGTGCCAGCAGCAAGATGGCCACCGGGGAGCTGTTTTTT. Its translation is CASSKMATGELFF.

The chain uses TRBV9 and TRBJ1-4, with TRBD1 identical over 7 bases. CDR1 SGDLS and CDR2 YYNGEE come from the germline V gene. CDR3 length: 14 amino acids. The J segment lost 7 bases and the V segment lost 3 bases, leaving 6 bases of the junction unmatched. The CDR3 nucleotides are TGTGCCAGCAGCGCCGGACAGGATGCTGAAAAACTGTTTTTT. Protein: CASSAGQDAEKLFF.

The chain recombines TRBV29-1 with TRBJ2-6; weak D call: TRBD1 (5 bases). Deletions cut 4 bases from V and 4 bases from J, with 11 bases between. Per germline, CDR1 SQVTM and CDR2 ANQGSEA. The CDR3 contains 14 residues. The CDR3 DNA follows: TGCAGCGTTGCAGGGTTGGGAGGGGCCAACGTCCTGACTTTC. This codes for CSVAGLGGANVLTF.

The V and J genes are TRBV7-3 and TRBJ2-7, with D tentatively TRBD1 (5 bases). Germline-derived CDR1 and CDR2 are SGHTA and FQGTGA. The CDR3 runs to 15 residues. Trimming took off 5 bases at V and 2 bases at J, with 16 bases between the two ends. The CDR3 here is CASSQGPVSTYEQYF. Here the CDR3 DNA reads TGTGCCAGCAGCCAGGGCCCCGTCTCAACCTACGAGCAGTACTTC.

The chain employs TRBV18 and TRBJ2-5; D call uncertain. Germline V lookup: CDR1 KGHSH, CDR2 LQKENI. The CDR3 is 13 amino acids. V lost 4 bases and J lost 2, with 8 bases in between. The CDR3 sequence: CASSLELQETQYF. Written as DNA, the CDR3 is TGTGCCAGCTCACTTGAACTTCAAGAGACCCAGTACTTC. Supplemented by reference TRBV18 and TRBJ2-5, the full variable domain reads NAGVMQNPRHLVRRRGQEARLRCSPMKGHSHVYWYRQLPEEGLKFMVYLQKENIIDESGMPKERFSAEFPKEGPSILRIQQVVRGDSAAYFCASSLELQETQYFGPGTRLLVL.

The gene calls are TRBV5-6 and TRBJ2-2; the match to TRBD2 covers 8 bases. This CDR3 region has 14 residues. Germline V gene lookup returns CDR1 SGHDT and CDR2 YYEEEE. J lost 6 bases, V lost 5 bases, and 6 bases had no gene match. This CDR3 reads CASRVLAGAGELFF. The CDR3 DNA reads TGTGCCAGCAGGGTTCTAGCGGGCGCCGGGGAGCTGTTTTTT.

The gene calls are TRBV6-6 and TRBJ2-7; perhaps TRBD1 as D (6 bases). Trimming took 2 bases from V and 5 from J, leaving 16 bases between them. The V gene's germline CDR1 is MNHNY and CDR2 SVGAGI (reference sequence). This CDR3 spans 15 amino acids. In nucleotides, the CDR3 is TGTGCCAGCAGTTACCAACGGGACACTCGCGACGAGCAGTACTTC. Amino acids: CASSYQRDTRDEQYF.

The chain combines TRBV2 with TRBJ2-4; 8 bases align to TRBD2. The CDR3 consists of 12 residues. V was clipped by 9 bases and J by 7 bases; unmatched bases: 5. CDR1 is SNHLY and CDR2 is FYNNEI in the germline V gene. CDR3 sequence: CASSTSANIQYF. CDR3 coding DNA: TGTGCCAGTTCGACTAGCGCGAACATTCAGTACTTC.

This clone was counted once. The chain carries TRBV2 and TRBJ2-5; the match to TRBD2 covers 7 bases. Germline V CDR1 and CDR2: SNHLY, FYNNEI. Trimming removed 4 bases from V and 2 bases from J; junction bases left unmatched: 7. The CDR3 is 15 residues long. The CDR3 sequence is CASSALAVDQETQYF. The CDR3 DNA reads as TGTGCCAGCAGTGCCCTAGCGGTCGATCAAGAGACCCAGTACTTC.

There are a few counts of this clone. The chain's CDR3 is CASMYRARSYNEQFF. In DNA, the CDR3 is TGTGCCAGCATGTACAGGGCACGCTCCTACAATGAGCAGTTCTTC. V and J are TRBV2 and TRBJ2-1, with D possibly matching TRBD1 (6 bases). Germline CDR1 reads SNHLY; CDR2 reads FYNNEI. The CDR3 sequence is 15 residues long. V shed 7 bases and J shed 0 bases, with 13 bases lying between them.

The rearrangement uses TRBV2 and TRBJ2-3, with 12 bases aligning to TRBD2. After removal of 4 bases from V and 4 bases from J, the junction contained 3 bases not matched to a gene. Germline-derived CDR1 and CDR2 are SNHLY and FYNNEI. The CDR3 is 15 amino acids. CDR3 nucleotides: TGTGCCAGCAGTGGGACTAGCGGGATGGCAGATACGCAGTATTTT. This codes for CASSGTSGMADTQYF.

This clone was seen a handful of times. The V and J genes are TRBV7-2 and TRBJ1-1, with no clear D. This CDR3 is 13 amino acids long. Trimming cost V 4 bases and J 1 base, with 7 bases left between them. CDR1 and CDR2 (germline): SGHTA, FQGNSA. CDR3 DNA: TGTGCCAGCAGCTCATACAGGAACACTGAAGCTTTCTTT. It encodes CASSSYRNTEAFF.

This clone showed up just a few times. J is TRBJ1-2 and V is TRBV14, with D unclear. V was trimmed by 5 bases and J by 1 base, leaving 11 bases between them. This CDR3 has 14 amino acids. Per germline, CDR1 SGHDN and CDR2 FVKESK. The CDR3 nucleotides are TGTGCCAGCAGCGATCGGTTGATTAACTATGGCTACACCTTC. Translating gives CASSDRLINYGYTF.

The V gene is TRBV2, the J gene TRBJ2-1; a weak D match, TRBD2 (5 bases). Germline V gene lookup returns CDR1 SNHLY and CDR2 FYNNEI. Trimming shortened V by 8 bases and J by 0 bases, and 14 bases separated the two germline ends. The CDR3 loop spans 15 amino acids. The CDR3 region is CASLRTYSSYNEQFF. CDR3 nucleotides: TGTGCCAGCCTCAGGACTTACAGCTCCTACAATGAGCAGTTCTTC.

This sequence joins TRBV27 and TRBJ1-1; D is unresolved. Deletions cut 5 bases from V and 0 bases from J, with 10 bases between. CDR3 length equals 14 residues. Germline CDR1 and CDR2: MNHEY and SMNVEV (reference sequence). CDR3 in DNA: TGTGCCAGCAGTCCCTCCCTTTTGAACACTGAAGCTTTCTTT. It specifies CASSPSLLNTEAFF.

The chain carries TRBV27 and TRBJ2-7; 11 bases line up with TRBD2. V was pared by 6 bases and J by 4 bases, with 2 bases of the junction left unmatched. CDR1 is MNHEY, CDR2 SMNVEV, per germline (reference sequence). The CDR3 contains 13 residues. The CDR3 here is CASRASGRYEQYF. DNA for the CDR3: TGTGCCAGCAGGGCTAGCGGGAGGTACGAGCAGTACTTC.

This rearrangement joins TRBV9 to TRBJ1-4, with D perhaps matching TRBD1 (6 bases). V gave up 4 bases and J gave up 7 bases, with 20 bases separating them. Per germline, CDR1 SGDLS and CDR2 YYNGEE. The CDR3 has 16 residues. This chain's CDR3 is CASSPEGGRPSEKLFF. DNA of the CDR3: TGTGCCAGCAGCCCGGAGGGGGGGAGGCCTAGTGAAAAACTGTTTTTT.

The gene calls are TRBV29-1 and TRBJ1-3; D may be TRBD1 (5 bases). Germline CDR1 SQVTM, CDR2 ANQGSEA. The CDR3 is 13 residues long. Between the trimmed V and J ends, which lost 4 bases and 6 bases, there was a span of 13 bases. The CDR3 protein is CSVVGGTENTIYF. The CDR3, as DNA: TGCAGCGTTGTGGGGGGAACCGAAAACACCATATATTTT.

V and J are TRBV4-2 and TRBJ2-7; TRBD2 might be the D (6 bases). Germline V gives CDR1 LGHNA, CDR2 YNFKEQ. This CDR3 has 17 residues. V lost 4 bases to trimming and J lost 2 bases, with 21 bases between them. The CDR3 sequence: CASSLYMTGGIPYEQYF. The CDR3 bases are TGTGCCAGCAGCCTGTATATGACCGGAGGGATTCCCTACGAGCAGTACTTC.

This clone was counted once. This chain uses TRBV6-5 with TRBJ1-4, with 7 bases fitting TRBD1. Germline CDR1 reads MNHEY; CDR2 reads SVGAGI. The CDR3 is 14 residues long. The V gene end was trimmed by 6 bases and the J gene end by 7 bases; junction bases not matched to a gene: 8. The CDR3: CASRSGQSAEKLFF. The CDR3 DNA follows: TGTGCCAGCAGATCGGGACAGTCAGCTGAAAAACTGTTTTTT.

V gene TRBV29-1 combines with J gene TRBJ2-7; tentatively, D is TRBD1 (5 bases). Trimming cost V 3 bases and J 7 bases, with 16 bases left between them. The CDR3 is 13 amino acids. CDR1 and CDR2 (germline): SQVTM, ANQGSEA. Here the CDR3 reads CSVDLGQDREQYF. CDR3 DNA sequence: TGCAGCGTTGATTTGGGGCAGGATAGAGAGCAGTACTTC.

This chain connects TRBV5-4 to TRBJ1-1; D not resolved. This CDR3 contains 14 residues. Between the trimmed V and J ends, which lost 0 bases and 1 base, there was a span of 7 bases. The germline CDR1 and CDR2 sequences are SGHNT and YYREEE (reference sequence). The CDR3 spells CASSLARGNTEAFF. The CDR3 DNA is TGTGCCAGCAGCTTGGCTCGGGGGAACACTGAAGCTTTCTTT.

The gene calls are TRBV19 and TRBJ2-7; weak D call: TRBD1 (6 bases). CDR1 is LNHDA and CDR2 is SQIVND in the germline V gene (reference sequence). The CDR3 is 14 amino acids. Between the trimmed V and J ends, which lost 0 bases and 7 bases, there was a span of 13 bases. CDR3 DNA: TGTGCCAGTAGTATAGATCCTGGGGGCGCGGAGCAGTACTTC. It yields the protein CASSIDPGGAEQYF.